The 20 T cell receptor beta chains given below trace back to one sample, sequenced in a study of blood T cells in healthy people across ages. The use of a sample-barcoded 5' primer and a J-beta primer mix characterized a second PCR of 7 to 11 cycles. One entry per CDR3 protein, called by TCRdb with MiXCR from the 5' RACE reads. The profile covers more than 550,000 distinct CDR3 sequences, with about a fifth appearing a single time and under 25% taken by the ten largest. Sequenced input: blood. Receptors originate from a man in his 70s in good health.

This clonotype was counted many times. This chain links TRBV5-1 with TRBJ1-6; TRBD1 is a possible D gene (5 bases). Trimming stripped 3 bases from V and 6 bases from J, with 13 bases between. Germline V gives CDR1 SGHRS, CDR2 YFSETQ. The CDR3 runs to 15 residues. This chain's CDR3 is CASSSQGLSNSPLHF. In DNA, the CDR3 is TGCGCCAGCAGCTCCCAGGGACTGTCTAATTCACCCCTCCACTTT. Supplemented by reference TRBV5-1 and TRBJ1-6, the full variable domain reads KAGVTQTPRYLIKTRGQQVTLSCSPISGHRSVSWYQQTPGQGLQFLFEYFSETQRNKGNFPGRFSGRQFSNSRSEMNVSTLELGDSALYLCASSSQGLSNSPLHFGNGTRLTVT.

The CDR3 nucleotides are TGCAGTGCCATAGACAAGGCGGCCGGCTACACCTTC. This codes for CSAIDKAAGYTF. The chain has TRBV20-1 and TRBJ1-2; D ambiguous. The CDR3 consists of 12 residues. V lost 6 bases and J lost 8, with 16 bases in between. Germline V CDR1 and CDR2: DFQATT, SNEGSKA (reference sequence).

The gene calls are TRBV14 and TRBJ1-6; 10 nucleotides line up with TRBD1. V trimming: 5 bases; J trimming: 10 bases; junction bases outside the gene matches: 8. The CDR3 loop spans 15 amino acids. The V gene's germline CDR1 is SGHDN and CDR2 FVKESK. CDR3 residues: CASSVRPGQGSPLHF. In DNA, the CDR3 is TGTGCCAGCAGCGTTCGGCCGGGACAGGGGTCACCCCTCCACTTT.

A few counts support this clonotype. The chain's CDR3 is CASSLAAHLGTEAFF. CDR3 DNA: TGCGCCAGCAGCCTGGCGGCGCATTTGGGAACTGAAGCTTTCTTT. The V gene is TRBV5-1, the J gene TRBJ1-1, with D unresolved. In germline, CDR1 is SGHRS, CDR2 YFSETQ. The CDR3 spans 15 residues. V was trimmed by 4 bases and J by 5 bases, leaving 18 bases between them.

This clonotype was observed many times. The chain recombines TRBV7-9 with TRBJ1-1; D is uncertain. With 7 bases removed from V and 1 base from J, the gap between germline ends came to 13 bases. CDR3 length: 14 residues. CDR1 and CDR2 from the germline V gene are SEHNR and FQNEAQ (reference sequence). For the CDR3, the DNA is TGTGCCAGCATCCTAGCGACCGCGAACACTGAAGCTTTCTTT. It is translated as CASILATANTEAFF.

This clonotype was detected only a few times. The chain employs TRBV29-1 and TRBJ2-3, with 7 bases that match TRBD1. CDR1 and CDR2 (germline): SQVTM, ANQGSEA. The V segment lost 4 bases and the J segment 3 bases; nucleotides outside the gene matches: 10. This CDR3 is built from 15 residues. The CDR3 DNA is TGCAGCGTTGGGTTGACAGGGAGTGTTACAGATACGCAGTATTTT. It yields the protein CSVGLTGSVTDTQYF.

This clonotype has just a few counts. The genes are TRBV5-1 and TRBJ2-1; 11 bases line up with TRBD2. Germline V gives CDR1 SGHRS, CDR2 YFSETQ. The CDR3 contains 17 residues. Unmatched junction bases numbered 8, after V lost 2 bases and J lost 4 bases. CDR3 region: CASSFPIAGGLYNEQFF. CDR3 DNA sequence: TGCGCCAGCAGCTTTCCCATAGCGGGGGGGCTGTACAATGAGCAGTTCTTC.

This chain uses TRBV28 with TRBJ2-7, with 7 bases lining up with TRBD1. Germline CDR1 and CDR2: MDHEN and SYDVKM. V lost 5 bases and J lost 1; bases outside the gene matches: 11. This CDR3 is 16 amino acids long. CDR3 sequence: CASSGSFGTESYEQYF. In DNA, the CDR3 is TGTGCCAGCAGTGGGAGTTTCGGGACAGAGTCCTACGAGCAGTACTTC.

Note on this clonotype: This sequence may be a read error, since a much larger clone differs from it by one base. The chain carries TRBV10-3 and TRBJ1-2; D not certain. Per the germline V gene, CDR1 is ENHRY and CDR2 is SYGVKD. CDR3 length: 15 residues. CDR3 sequence (DNA): TGTGCCATCAGTGACGTGATCGATGAAGACTATGACTACACCTTC. This sequence encodes CAISDVIDEDYDYTF.

This clonotype has more than one count but fewer than ten. The rearrangement joins TRBV20-1 to TRBJ1-5; TRBD1 matches at 7 bases. CDR3 length equals 16 residues. After removal of 5 bases from V and 0 bases from J, the junction contained 10 bases not matched to a gene. Germline CDR1 reads DFQATT; CDR2 reads SNEGSKA (reference sequence). The CDR3 DNA follows: TGCAGTGCTGGAGCGTGGGACAGAGATAGCAATCAGCCCCAGCATTTT. Translated, it gives CSAGAWDRDSNQPQHF.

The chain employs TRBV4-2 and TRBJ1-1; D gene ambiguous. Trimming removed 0 bases from V and 6 bases from J, with 5 bases in between. Germline lookup yields CDR1 LGHNA and CDR2 YNFKEQ. CDR3 length: 12 residues. The CDR3 coding sequence is TGTGCCAGCAGCCAAGACAGTCCTGAAGCTTTCTTT. Its protein is CASSQDSPEAFF.

This chain uses TRBV4-1 with TRBJ1-1; D remains ambiguous. Germline lookup yields CDR1 MGHRA and CDR2 YSYEKL. The CDR3 sequence is 14 residues long. V gave up 0 bases and J gave up 3 bases, with 8 bases separating them. The CDR3 reads CASSQDARHTEAFF. For the CDR3, the DNA is TGCGCCAGCAGCCAAGACGCCAGGCACACTGAAGCTTTCTTT.

Turning to this clonotype: Compared with germline, one end of the junction differs, possibly owing to a read error. The rearrangement links TRBV12-3 or TRBV12-4 to TRBJ2-5; 8 nucleotides line up with TRBD2. The CDR3 is 13 amino acids. The CDR3 nucleotides are TGTGCCAGCAGCCCAACACGCACTAGCGGCGAGTTCTTC. Protein sequence: CASSPTRTSGEFF.

In nucleotides, the CDR3 is TGTGCCAGCAGCTTAACCAGCGGGGGGGTTCCAGATACGCAGTATTTT. Protein product: CASSLTSGGVPDTQYF. The chain combines TRBV7-8 with TRBJ2-3; 10 bases align to TRBD2. The CDR3 has 16 residues. V dropped 2 bases and J dropped 4; count of bases not matched to a gene: 6. CDR1 SGHVS and CDR2 FQNEAQ come from the germline V gene.

The V gene is TRBV20-1, the J gene TRBJ1-4, with a possible D match to TRBD1 (6 bases). Germline V lookup: CDR1 DFQATT, CDR2 SNEGSKA (reference sequence). The ends were cut back, 6 bases at V and 7 bases at J, with 15 bases in the middle. This CDR3 contains 13 residues. CDR3 in DNA: TGCAGTGCCCCCGACAGGAGAGGTGAAAAACTGTTTTTT. Its protein product is CSAPDRRGEKLFF.

This chain links TRBV19 with TRBJ1-1; D gene ambiguous. This CDR3 region has 13 residues. The germline V and J ends were trimmed by 4 bases and 2 bases, with 8 bases remaining between them. The V gene's germline CDR1 is LNHDA and CDR2 SQIVND (reference sequence). The CDR3 DNA sequence: TGTGCCAGTAGTACACAGACTAACACTGAAGCTTTCTTT. Its translation is CASSTQTNTEAFF.

The chain employs TRBV20-1 and TRBJ2-1; 10 bases agree with TRBD2. Germline CDR1 reads DFQATT; CDR2 reads SNEGSKA (reference sequence). The CDR3 has 17 residues. With V trimmed by 0 bases and J by 4 bases, 9 bases remained unmatched. CDR3 residues: CSARDWLAGAVYNEQFF. The DNA of the CDR3 is TGCAGTGCTAGAGATTGGCTAGCGGGAGCTGTATACAATGAGCAGTTCTTC.

This clonotype occurred a few times. V gene TRBV6-5 combines with J gene TRBJ2-4, with 8 bases that match TRBD1. This CDR3 is 11 amino acids long. The junction had 6 bases not matched to a gene; V was cut back by 10 bases and J by 10 bases. Germline V gives CDR1 MNHEY, CDR2 SVGAGI. CDR3 amino acids: CATGQGPIQYF. CDR3 bases: TGTGCCACCGGACAGGGACCAATTCAGTACTTC.

The chain employs TRBV5-6 and TRBJ1-5, with TRBD1 matching over 7 bases. V lost 4 bases, J lost 3 bases, and 10 bases stayed unmatched. In germline, CDR1 is SGHDT, CDR2 YYEEEE. The CDR3 has 16 amino acids. This CDR3 is CASSLAGGTVNQPQHF. CDR3 DNA: TGTGCCAGCAGCCTGGCGGGGGGGACAGTCAATCAGCCCCAGCATTTT. Filled out from reference TRBV5-6 and TRBJ1-5, the complete variable domain reads DAGVTQSPTHLIKTRGQQVTLRCSPKSGHDTVSWYQQALGQGPQFIFQYYEEEERQRGNFPDRFSGHQFPNYSSELNVNALLLGDSALYLCASSLAGGTVNQPQHFGDGTRLSIL.

The chain recombines TRBV29-1 with TRBJ2-3; TRBD2 agrees at 7 bases. The V gene's germline CDR1 is SQVTM and CDR2 ANQGSEA. V lost 1 base and J lost 2; bases outside the gene matches: 3. CDR3 length equals 14 residues. In nucleotides, the CDR3 is TGCAGCGTTGAAGGTCTAGCGGTCACAGATACGCAGTATTTT. Its protein is CSVEGLAVTDTQYF.